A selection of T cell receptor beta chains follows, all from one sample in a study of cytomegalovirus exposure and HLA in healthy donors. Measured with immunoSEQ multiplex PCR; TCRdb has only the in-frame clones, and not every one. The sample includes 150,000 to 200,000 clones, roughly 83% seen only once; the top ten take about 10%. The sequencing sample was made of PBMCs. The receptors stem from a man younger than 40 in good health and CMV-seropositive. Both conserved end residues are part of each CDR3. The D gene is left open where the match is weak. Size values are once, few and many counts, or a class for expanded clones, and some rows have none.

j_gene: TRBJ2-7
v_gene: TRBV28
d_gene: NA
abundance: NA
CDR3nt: TGTGCCATCGCGGATGGTCACGAGCAGTACTTC
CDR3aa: CAIADGHEQYF

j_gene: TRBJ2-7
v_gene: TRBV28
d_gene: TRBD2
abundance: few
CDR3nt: TGTGCCACAGGACTAGCGGGATCCTACGAGCAGTACTTC
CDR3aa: CATGLAGSYEQYF

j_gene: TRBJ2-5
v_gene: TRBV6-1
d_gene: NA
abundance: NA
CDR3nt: TGTGCCAGCAGTTTAATCCGACAGGCGGAGACCCAGTACTTC
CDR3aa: CASSLIRQAETQYF

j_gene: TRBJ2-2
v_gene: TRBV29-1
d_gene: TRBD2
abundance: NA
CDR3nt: TGCAGCGTTGGGGAAGCGGGGGCCTACACCGGGGAGCTGTTTTTT
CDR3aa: CSVGEAGAYTGELFF

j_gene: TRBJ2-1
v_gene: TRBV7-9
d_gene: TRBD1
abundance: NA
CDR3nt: TGTGCCAGCAGCCCAAGACAGGGACAGGGCTACAATGAGCAGTTCTTC
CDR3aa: CASSPRQGQGYNEQFF

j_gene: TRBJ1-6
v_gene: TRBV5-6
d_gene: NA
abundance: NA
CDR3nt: TGTGCCAGCAGCTTGAACTCCGGGTTCGCCTATAATTCACCCCTCCACTTT
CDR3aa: CASSLNSGFAYNSPLHF

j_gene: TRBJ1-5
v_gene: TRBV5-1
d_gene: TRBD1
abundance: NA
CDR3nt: TGCGCCAGCAGCCGAGGGACAGGCAATCAGCCCCAGCATTTT
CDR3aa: CASSRGTGNQPQHF

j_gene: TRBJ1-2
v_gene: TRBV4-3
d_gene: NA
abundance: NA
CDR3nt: TGCGCCAGCAGCCAAGAAGCGGGGGAGGGCTACACCTTC
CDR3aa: CASSQEAGEGYTF

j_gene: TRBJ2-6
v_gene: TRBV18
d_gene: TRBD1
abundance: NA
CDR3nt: TGTGCCAGCTCACCTACAGGGGGCGCTGGGGCCAACGTCCTGACTTTC
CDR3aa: CASSPTGGAGANVLTF

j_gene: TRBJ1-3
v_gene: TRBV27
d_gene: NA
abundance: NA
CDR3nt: TGTGCCAGCAGCTCCCTTCGACAGACGCCTGGAAACACCATATATTTT
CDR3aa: CASSSLRQTPGNTIYF

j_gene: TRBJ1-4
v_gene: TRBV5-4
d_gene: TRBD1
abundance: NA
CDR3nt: TGTGCCAGCAGCAGGGACAGATCAACTAATGAAAAACTGTTTTTT
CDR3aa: CASSRDRSTNEKLFF

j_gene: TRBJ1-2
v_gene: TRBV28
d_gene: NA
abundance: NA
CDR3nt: TGTGCCAGCAGTTTGGACCCACAGAGGGCCTATGGCTACACCTTC
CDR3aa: CASSLDPQRAYGYTF

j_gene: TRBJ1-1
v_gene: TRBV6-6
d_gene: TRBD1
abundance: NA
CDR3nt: TGTGCCAGCAGTGGGGACAGGGGCGGGAAAGCTTTCTTT
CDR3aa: CASSGDRGGKAFF

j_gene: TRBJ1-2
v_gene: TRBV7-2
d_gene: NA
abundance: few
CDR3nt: TGTGCCAGCAGCTTAAGGTCGGGTTCTAACTATGGCTACACCTTC
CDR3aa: CASSLRSGSNYGYTF

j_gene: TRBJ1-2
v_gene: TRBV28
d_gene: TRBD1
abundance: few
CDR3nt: TGTGCCAGCAGCCGACAGGGGGCAGGCTATGGCTACACCTTC
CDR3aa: CASSRQGAGYGYTF

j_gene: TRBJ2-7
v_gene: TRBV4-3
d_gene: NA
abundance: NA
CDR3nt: TGCGCCAGCAGCCGCAAGTCCTCCCTCATGGCTAGCGATGACGAGCAGTACTTC
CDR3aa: CASSRKSSLMASDDEQYF

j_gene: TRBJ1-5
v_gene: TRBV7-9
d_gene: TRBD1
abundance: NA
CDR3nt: TGTGCCAGCAGCTCGGGACAGGGCGATAGCAATCAGCCCCAGCATTTT
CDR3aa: CASSSGQGDSNQPQHF

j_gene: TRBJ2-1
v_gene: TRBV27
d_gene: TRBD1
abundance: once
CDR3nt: TGTGCCAGCAGTTTTATTTGGGACAGGGTGGGCAATGAGCAGTTCTTC
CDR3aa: CASSFIWDRVGNEQFF

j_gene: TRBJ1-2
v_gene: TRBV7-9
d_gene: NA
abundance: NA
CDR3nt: TGTGCCAGCAGCTCACGACCCGCGGGGGGCTACACCTTC
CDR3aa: CASSSRPAGGYTF

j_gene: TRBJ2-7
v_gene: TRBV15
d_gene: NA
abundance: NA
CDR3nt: TGTGCCACCAGCAGAGATATTTCGGGGGTGAGGGAGCAGTACTTC
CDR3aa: CATSRDISGVREQYF

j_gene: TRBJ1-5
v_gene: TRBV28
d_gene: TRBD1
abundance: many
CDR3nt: TGTGCCAGCAGTTTGACAGGGGGCGTTCAGCCCCAGCATTTT
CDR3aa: CASSLTGGVQPQHF

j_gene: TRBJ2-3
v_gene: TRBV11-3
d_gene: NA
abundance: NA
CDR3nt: TGTGCCAGCAGCCACAGGGCAGATACGCAGTATTTT
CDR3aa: CASSHRADTQYF

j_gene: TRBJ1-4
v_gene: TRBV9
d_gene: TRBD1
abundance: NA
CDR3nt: TGTGCCAGCAGCACAATTCCCAGGGGGCTCACTAATGAAAAACTGTTTTTT
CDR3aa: CASSTIPRGLTNEKLFF

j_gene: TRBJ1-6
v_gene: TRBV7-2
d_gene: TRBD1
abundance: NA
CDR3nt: TGTGCCAGCAGTCAACAGGGGAAGAATTCACCCCTCCACTTT
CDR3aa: CASSQQGKNSPLHF

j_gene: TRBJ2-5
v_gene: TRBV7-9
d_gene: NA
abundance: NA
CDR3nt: TGTGCCAGCAGCTCAGGGTCTGGAGAGACCCAGTACTTC
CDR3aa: CASSSGSGETQYF

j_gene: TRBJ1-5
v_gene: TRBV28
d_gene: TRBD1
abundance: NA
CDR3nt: TGTGCCAGCACCGTGGGGGACAGTTATAGCAATCAGCCCCAGCATTTT
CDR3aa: CASTVGDSYSNQPQHF

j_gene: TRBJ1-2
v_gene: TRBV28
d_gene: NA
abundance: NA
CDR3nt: TGTGCCAGCAGCAGGGTGGACTATGGCTACACCTTC
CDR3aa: CASSRVDYGYTF

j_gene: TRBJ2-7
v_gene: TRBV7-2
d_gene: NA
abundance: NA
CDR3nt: TGTGCCAGCAGCTCACAGAACTACGAGCAGTACTTC
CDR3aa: CASSSQNYEQYF

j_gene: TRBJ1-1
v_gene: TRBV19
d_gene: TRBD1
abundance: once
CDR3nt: TGTGCCAGTAAAGTAGGGGGCTTGGTCACTGAAGCTTTCTTT
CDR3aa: CASKVGGLVTEAFF

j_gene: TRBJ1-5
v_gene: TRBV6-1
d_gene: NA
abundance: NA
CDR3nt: TGTGCCAGCAGTGAAGTGACAGGTGGGCAGCCCCAGCATTTT
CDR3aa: CASSEVTGGQPQHF

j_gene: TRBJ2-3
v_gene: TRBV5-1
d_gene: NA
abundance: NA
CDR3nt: TGCGCCAGCAGCTTGGGGACAGCATACACAGATACGCAGTATTTT
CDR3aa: CASSLGTAYTDTQYF

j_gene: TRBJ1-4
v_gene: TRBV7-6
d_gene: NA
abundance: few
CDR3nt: TGTGCCAGCAGCTCCACCCCTCCGTCGGGGGCAACTAATGAAAAACTGTTTTTT
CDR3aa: CASSSTPPSGATNEKLFF

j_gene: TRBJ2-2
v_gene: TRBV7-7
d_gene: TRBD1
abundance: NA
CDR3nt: TGTGCCAGCCGGGACAGGGGAGCCGGGGAGCTGTTTTTT
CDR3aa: CASRDRGAGELFF

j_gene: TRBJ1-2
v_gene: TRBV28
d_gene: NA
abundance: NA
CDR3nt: TGTGCCAGCTTCGGGACATACCCTGGCTACACCTTC
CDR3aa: CASFGTYPGYTF

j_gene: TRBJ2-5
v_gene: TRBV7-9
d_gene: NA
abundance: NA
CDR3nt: TGTGCCAGCAGTAAAGAGACCCAGTACTTC
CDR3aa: CASSKETQYF

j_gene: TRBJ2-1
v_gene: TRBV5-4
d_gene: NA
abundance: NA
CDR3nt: TGTGCCAGCAGCCTAGAAGACTCCTACAATGAGCAGTTCTTC
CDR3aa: CASSLEDSYNEQFF

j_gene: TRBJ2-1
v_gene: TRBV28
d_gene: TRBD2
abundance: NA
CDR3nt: TGTGCCACCTTAGCGGGAGTTGACGAGCAGTTCTTC
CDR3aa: CATLAGVDEQFF

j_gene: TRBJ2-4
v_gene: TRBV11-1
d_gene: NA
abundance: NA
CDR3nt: TGTGCCAGCAGCTTATATCCGAACATTCAGTACTTC
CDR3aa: CASSLYPNIQYF

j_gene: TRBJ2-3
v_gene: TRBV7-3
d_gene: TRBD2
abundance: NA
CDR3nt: TGTGCCAGCAGCCCAGGGAGGCTAGCGGGAGGAACAGATACGCAGTATTTT
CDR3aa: CASSPGRLAGGTDTQYF

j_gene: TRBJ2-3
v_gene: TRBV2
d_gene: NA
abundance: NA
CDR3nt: TGTGCCAGCAGCAGGGAAACAGATACGCAGTATTTT
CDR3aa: CASSRETDTQYF

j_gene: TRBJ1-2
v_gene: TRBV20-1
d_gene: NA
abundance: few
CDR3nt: TGCAGCGTACGGTTGAACTATGGCTACACCTTC
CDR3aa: CSVRLNYGYTF

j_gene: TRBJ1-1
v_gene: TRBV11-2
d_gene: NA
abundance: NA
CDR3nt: TGTGCCAGCAGCCGTGGCGGGGCGTGGAAGACTGGAGCTTTCTTT
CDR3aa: CASSRGGAWKTGAFF

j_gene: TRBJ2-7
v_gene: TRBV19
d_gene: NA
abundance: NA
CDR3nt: TGTGCCAGTAGTATGTCCCGGTCGAGCTACGAGCAGTACTTC
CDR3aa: CASSMSRSSYEQYF

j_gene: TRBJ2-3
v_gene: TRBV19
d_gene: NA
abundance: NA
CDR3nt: TGTGCCAGTATGCCTAACCTATACACAGATACGCAGTATTTT
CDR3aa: CASMPNLYTDTQYF

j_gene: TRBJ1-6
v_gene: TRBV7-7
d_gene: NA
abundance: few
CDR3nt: TGTGCCAGCAGCCCACCGAGGTCACCCCTCCACTTT
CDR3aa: CASSPPRSPLHF

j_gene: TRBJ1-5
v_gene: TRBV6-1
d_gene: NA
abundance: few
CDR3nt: TGTGCCAGCAGCCCTTACAGGGCCGGTCAGCCCCAGCATTTT
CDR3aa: CASSPYRAGQPQHF